This T cell receptor beta chain was identified in a study of cytomegalovirus exposure and HLA in healthy donors. Whole-study findings and limits: In a later analysis, at a false discovery rate of 0.05, approximately 16,000 TCR beta sequences were associated with HLA alleles. Sequencing depth across donors, presence/absence analyses assumed, was roughly uniform. Only CMV serostatus was available as immune exposure information. Later analysis suggested most CMV-associated TCR beta chains were HLA-restricted.

As regards this clone: Its antigen remains unknown.

The germline V gene has CDR1 SGDLS and CDR2 YYNGEE. Trimming stripped 3 bases from V and 0 bases from J, with 11 bases between. There are 15 residues in the CDR3. PCR primers comprised 60 Vbeta and 13 Jbeta primers. Sequencing used immunoSEQ multiplex PCR; TCRdb keeps in-frame clones, though not all of them. The table includes about 160,000 clones, roughly 80% detected once. The clonotype comes from a male donor in good health and CMV-seronegative. The sequenced sample consisted of PBMCs. The V gene is TRBV9, the J gene TRBJ2-3; D perhaps matches TRBD2 (7 bases). CDR3 loop: CASSAGGTSTDTQYF. The DNA for the CDR3 is TGTGCCAGCAGCGCGGGGGGCACTAGCACAGATACGCAGTATTTT.